Below are 7 T cell receptor beta chains sequenced from a single sample in a study of shared clonotypes between healthy human individuals. TCRdb keeps only in-frame clones here, not all; method: immunoSEQ multiplex PCR. The sample has more than 550,000 clones; approximately 72% are singletons. Sequencing was carried out using memory CD4+ T cells sorted from blood. Subset of the sample: CD45RA-negative fraction. The receptors were sampled from a woman in her twenties or thirties in good health.

Only one count was recorded for this clone. This sequence joins TRBV29-1 and TRBJ1-1, with D perhaps matching TRBD1 (5 bases). This CDR3 is 12 amino acids long. V was cut by 6 bases and J by 8 bases, with 16 bases left in between. The V gene's germline CDR1 is SQVTM and CDR2 ANQGSEA. The DNA of the CDR3 is TGCAGCGTCAACCGGGACGGTTCGGAAGCTTTCTTT. Translated, it gives CSVNRDGSEAFF.

This clone came up many times. V usage is TRBV28 and J usage is TRBJ1-5; the D is unclear. The CDR3 contains 13 residues. The germline V and J ends were trimmed by 4 bases and 6 bases, with 10 bases remaining between them. Germline V lookup: CDR1 MDHEN, CDR2 SYDVKM. The CDR3 DNA follows: TGTGCCAGCAGTTCTACCCGCGTTCAGCCCCAGCATTTT. Encoded protein: CASSSTRVQPQHF.

The V and J genes are TRBV7-3 and TRBJ2-1, with TRBD2 matching 7 bases. V shed 5 bases, J shed 4 bases, and the junction held 5 bases outside the gene matches. CDR1 and CDR2 (germline): SGHTA, FQGTGA. There are 14 residues in the CDR3. CDR3 bases: TGTGCCAGCAGCCGGGACTACCAATACAATGAGCAGTTCTTC. Translated, it gives CASSRDYQYNEQFF.

This chain links TRBV6-5 with TRBJ2-7, with 9 nucleotides matching TRBD1. The CDR3 loop spans 14 amino acids. With V trimmed by 8 bases and J by 5 bases, 10 bases remained unmatched. Germline values: CDR1 MNHEY, CDR2 SVGAGI. Written as DNA, the CDR3 is TGTGCCAGCCAACTCGGGACAGGGCTCCACGAGCAGTACTTC. Encoded protein: CASQLGTGLHEQYF.

V and J are TRBV5-1 and TRBJ2-7, with 8 nucleotides matching TRBD2. Germline-derived CDR1 and CDR2 are SGHRS and YFSETQ. The V gene end was trimmed by 3 bases and the J gene end by 5 bases; junction bases not matched to a gene: 7. The CDR3 loop spans 14 amino acids. The CDR3 sequence: CASSWGTSGNEQYF. In DNA, the CDR3 is TGCGCCAGCAGCTGGGGTACTAGCGGCAACGAGCAGTACTTC.

V and J are TRBV7-9 and TRBJ2-2; 15 bases align to TRBD2. V trimming: 5 bases; J trimming: 0 bases; junction bases outside the gene matches: 7. The CDR3 covers 19 residues. Germline V CDR1 and CDR2: SEHNR, FQNEAQ (reference sequence). CDR3 residues: CASSRGTSGRYSNTGELFF. CDR3 coding DNA: TGTGCCAGCAGCCGAGGGACTAGCGGGAGGTACTCGAACACCGGGGAGCTGTTTTTT.

This clone was detected once. V and J are TRBV13 and TRBJ1-3; maybe TRBD1 (6 bases). Germline V gives CDR1 PRHDT, CDR2 FYEKMQ (reference sequence). This CDR3 contains 17 residues. The V end was cut by 5 bases, the J end by 2 bases, with 19 bases between. CDR3 DNA: TGTGCCAGCAGCCAAGGGGGGGCGCGGTTAACTGGAAACACCATATATTTT. Translating gives CASSQGGARLTGNTIYF.